This is a list of T cell receptor beta chains from one sample in a study of response to subunit inactivated influenza vaccine. From the RT-PCR reads, TCRdb called clonotypes with MiXCR, one entry per CDR3 protein. Of roughly 710,000 distinct CDR3 sequences listed, 14% are singletons. The material was PBMCs from blood, obtained about 14 days before vaccination. These receptors were collected from a man aged 45-65 years who received an inactivated influenza vaccine. Both conserved end residues are part of each CDR3. The D gene is left open where the match is weak. Rows may omit the clone size; those that give it use once, few, many or a size class.

J	D	V	size	CDR3	DNA
TRBJ2-1	NA	TRBV28	few	CASLGRTGATNEQFF	TGTGCCAGCCTTGGGAGGACGGGGGCTACCAATGAGCAGTTCTTC
TRBJ2-1	TRBD1	TRBV6-2/TRBV6-3	NA	CASSPLGQGFSSYNEQFF	TGTGCCAGCAGCCCCCTGGGACAGGGATTTAGCTCCTACAATGAGCAGTTCTTC
TRBJ2-3	TRBD2	TRBV6-4	few	CASSDDGLAGPDTQYF	TGTGCCAGCAGTGATGATGGACTAGCGGGACCAGATACGCAGTATTTT
TRBJ2-5	TRBD2	TRBV18	few	CASSRSGGGETQYF	TGTGCCAGCTCGCGTAGCGGGGGAGGAGAGACCCAGTACTTC
TRBJ2-3	NA	TRBV29-1	NA	CSVEDPRTVLDTQYF	TGCAGCGTTGAAGACCCCCGGACTGTTCTCGATACGCAGTATTTT
TRBJ2-7	NA	TRBV6-1	NA	CASSEGTTRGYEQYF	TGTGCCAGCAGTGAGGGGACCACCAGAGGCTACGAGCAGTACTTC
TRBJ2-3	NA	TRBV30	NA	CAWSGRDTQYF	TGTGCCTGGAGTGGTCGTGATACGCAGTATTTT
TRBJ2-3	NA	TRBV7-6	few	CASSLSLVYTDTQYF	TGTGCCAGCAGCTTATCTCTAGTTTATACAGATACGCAGTATTTT
TRBJ2-2	NA	TRBV6-2/TRBV6-3	NA	CASTLGANLNTGELFF	TGTGCCAGCACCCTCGGCGCGAATCTAAACACCGGGGAGCTGTTTTTT
TRBJ2-1	TRBD2	TRBV10-3	NA	CAISSSGGDNEQFF	TGTGCCATCAGTTCTAGCGGGGGGGACAATGAGCAGTTCTTC
TRBJ2-5	TRBD2	TRBV5-1	many	CASSLLAGEETQYF	TGCGCCAGCAGCTTACTAGCGGGAGAAGAGACCCAGTACTTC
TRBJ2-1	TRBD1	TRBV28	NA	CASSGTGSYNEQFF	TGTGCCAGCAGCGGGACAGGTTCCTACAATGAGCAGTTCTTC
TRBJ2-1	NA	TRBV12-3/TRBV12-4	NA	CASSPPLFNEQFF	TGTGCCAGCAGCCCACCCTTATTCAATGAGCAGTTCTTC
TRBJ2-1	NA	TRBV12-3/TRBV12-4	once	CASRLRGRGYQSSYNEQFF	TGTGCCAGCAGGCTACGGGGCAGGGGTTACCAGAGCTCCTACAATGAGCAGTTCTTC
TRBJ2-6	TRBD2	TRBV4-2	NA	CASSRSGAGRRTGANVLTF	TGTGCCAGCAGCCGTAGCGGGGCGGGGAGGAGGACGGGGGCCAACGTCCTGACTTTC
TRBJ1-6	NA	TRBV12-3/TRBV12-4	NA	CASSPDQNNSPLHF	TGTGCCAGCAGTCCTGACCAGAATAATTCACCCCTCCACTTT